This TCR beta chain comes out of a study of cytomegalovirus exposure and HLA in healthy donors. The PCR ran on 60 Vbeta and 13 Jbeta primers. Generated by immunoSEQ multiplex PCR, the TCRdb table keeps only in-frame clones and is missing some. The table lists 90,000 to 120,000 clones, under 85% of them singletons. There are a few counts of this clone. V dropped 2 bases and J dropped 2 bases, with 14 bases sitting between them. The germline gives CDR1 SGDLS, CDR2 YYNGEE. The CDR3 is 16 amino acids. V gene TRBV9 combines with J gene TRBJ1-3; no definite D call. Sequencing was performed on PBMCs. The receptor comes from a male donor in good health and CMV-seronegative. The CDR3 loop is CASSVDTRRAGNTIYF. The CDR3 DNA reads as TGTGCCAGCAGCGTTGATACTAGAAGGGCTGGAAACACCATATATTTT.